The entry below describes one T cell receptor (beta chain). Its antigen is currently unknown. The data stem from a study of shared clonotypes between healthy human individuals. Study-level findings and limits: Some clonotypes were shared by all four sorted-subset donors, while others were not shared. The non-shared ones had lower generation probabilities than the shared ones.

Clones were sequenced by immunoSEQ multiplex PCR, and TCRdb holds only the in-frame ones, with some missing. The sample gives some 2 million clones, 85% to 95% of which show up once; 0.13% is in the top ten. V lost 8 bases, J lost 8 bases, and 11 bases stayed unmatched. Germline V lookup: CDR1 GTSNPN, CDR2 SVGIG (reference sequence). This CDR3 region has 13 residues. What was sequenced was naive CD4+ T cells sorted from blood. Subset here: CD45RA+ positively selected. The rearrangement joins TRBV30 to TRBJ1-4; 7 bases match TRBD1. This TCR derives from a man younger than 35 in good health. In DNA form, the CDR3 reads TGTGCCACCAGACAGGGCATAAGCGAAAAACTGTTTTTT. It yields the protein CATRQGISEKLFF. Combining the CDR3 with reference TRBV30 and TRBJ1-4 gives the whole variable domain SQTIHQWPATLVQPVGSPLSLECTVEGTSNPNLYWYRQAAGRGLQLLFYSVGIGQISSEVPQNLSASRPQDRQFILSSKKLLLSDSGFYLCATRQGISEKLFFGSGTQLSVL.